What follows is one T cell receptor beta chain and its context. Germline V gene lookup returns CDR1 SGHDN and CDR2 FVKESK. CDR3 size: 16 residues. V dropped 2 bases and J dropped 2 bases, with 14 bases sitting between them. Unique molecular identifiers featured in how the TCRbeta library was prepared. TCRdb recomputed calls from the PCR reads with MiXCR, one row per CDR3 protein. The table shows almost 500,000 distinct CDR3 sequences, with around 12% occurring only once. The data were taken from a study of T-cell reconstitution after alpha-beta-depleted transplantation in children. The TCR sequence derives from a human donor who donated a stem cell graft to a child with combined immunodeficiency. The genes are TRBV14 and TRBJ2-3, with D perhaps TRBD1 or TRBD2 (5 bases each). The specimen was PBMCs from the stem cell graft donor, collected from the stem cell graft. The DNA of the CDR3 is TGTGCCAGCAGCCAAACGGGGCGACGGATCACAGATACGCAGTATTTT. As protein: CASSQTGRRITDTQYF.